This is a list of T cell receptor beta chains from one sample in a study of blood T cells in healthy people across ages. TCRdb reprocessed the 5' RACE reads with MiXCR, giving one entry per CDR3 protein. The sample shows more than 650,000 distinct CDR3 sequences, around a fifth of them seen only once. The sequenced sample was blood. The receptors come from a man aged 70 or older in good health. CDR3s include the opening cysteine and the closing phenylalanine or tryptophan. The D gene is left open where the match is weak. Not all rows give a size; the values are once, few, many and, for expanded clones, a class.

TRBJ1-5	TRBV20-1	-	few	CSARVPLGGQPQHF	TGCAGTGCTAGAGTACCATTGGGAGGGCAGCCCCAGCATTTT
TRBJ2-7	TRBV28	-	many	CASRPGPSYEQYF	TGTGCCAGCCGACCGGGACCTAGCTACGAGCAGTACTTC
TRBJ2-7	TRBV6-5	-	-	CASGGTYSSYEQYF	TGTGCCAGCGGGGGGACGTACTCCTCCTACGAGCAGTACTTC
TRBJ2-1	TRBV30	TRBD1	-	CAWSMGQSNNEQFF	TGTGCCTGGAGTATGGGACAGAGTAACAATGAGCAGTTCTTC
TRBJ2-5	TRBV19	-	few	CASSDDSGTQYF	TGTGCCAGTAGCGATGATAGCGGAACCCAGTACTTC
TRBJ1-2	TRBV6-2/TRBV6-3	-	few	CASRSVGNANYTF	TGTGCCAGCAGATCCGTTGGGAACGCGAATTACACCTTC
TRBJ2-7	TRBV20-1	-	-	CSADLSGEQSF	TGCAGTGCTGACCTATCGGGCGAGCAGTCCTTC
TRBJ2-3	TRBV12-3/TRBV12-4	TRBD1	once	CASRVTGDAQYF	TGTGCCAGCAGAGTGACAGGGGATGCGCAGTATTTT
TRBJ2-1	TRBV7-9	-	-	CASSLVGPNNEQFF	TGTGCCAGCAGCTTAGTCGGCCCGAACAATGAGCAGTTCTTC
TRBJ2-5	TRBV27	-	-	CASSTPPTNTQYF	TGTGCCAGCAGTACTCCCCCAACCAACACCCAGTACTTC
TRBJ1-2	TRBV4-1	-	few	CASSQDWSGDGYTF	TGCGCCAGCAGCCAAGATTGGTCAGGGGATGGCTACACCTTC
TRBJ2-3	TRBV20-1	TRBD2	-	CSARDLYSSGGSTDTQYF	TGCAGTGCTAGAGACCTTTATTCTAGCGGGGGAAGCACAGATACGCAGTATTTT
TRBJ1-6	TRBV19	-	few	CASSIIGRENSPLHF	TGTGCCAGTAGTATCATCGGCAGGGAAAATTCACCCCTCCACTTT
TRBJ2-5	TRBV12-3/TRBV12-4	-	few	CASTGEVGGQETQYF	TGTGCCAGCACCGGTGAGGTTGGTGGACAAGAGACCCAGTACTTC
TRBJ2-1	TRBV2	-	-	CASLPLNPYNEQFF	TGTGCCAGCCTGCCCCTAAACCCCTACAATGAGCAGTTCTTC
TRBJ1-2	TRBV10-2	-	few	CASSEGQPYGYTF	TGCGCCAGCAGTGAGGGACAGCCCTATGGCTACACCTTC
TRBJ2-5	TRBV28	TRBD1	few	CASSLSGTVGGTQYF	TGTGCCAGCAGCCTTTCCGGGACAGTTGGCGGGACCCAGTACTTC
TRBJ2-3	TRBV5-6	-	many	CASSAQGASGTDTQYF	TGTGCCAGCAGCGCACAAGGGGCTAGCGGCACAGATACGCAGTATTTT
TRBJ2-2	TRBV3-1	-	-	CASSPTTPTGTGELFF	TGTGCCAGCAGCCCTACGACTCCAACGGGCACCGGGGAGCTGTTTTTT
TRBJ1-6	TRBV29-1	TRBD1	-	CSVGDRPNSPLHF	TGCAGCGTGGGGGACAGACCGAATTCACCCCTCCACTTT
TRBJ1-2	TRBV19	TRBD1	-	CASSTDRGRKGYTF	TGTGCCAGTAGTACGGACAGGGGACGTAAAGGCTACACCTTC